This T cell receptor beta chain was sequenced during a study of cytomegalovirus exposure and HLA in healthy donors. Germline V gives CDR1 MGHRA, CDR2 YSYEKL. Losses at the gene ends were 1 base for V and 1 base for J; bases not matched to a gene: 7. The CDR3 sequence is 17 residues long. This clone was detected a few times. The PCR employed 60 Vbeta primers together with 13 Jbeta primers. The table came from immunoSEQ multiplex PCR; TCRdb's copy has only in-frame clones and leaves some out. The repertoire includes around 200,000 clones, around 80% of them detected once, and 0.55% to 0.7% sits in the top ten.

This clonotype was sampled from a woman between 40 and 55 years old in good health and CMV-seronegative. The sequenced sample consisted of PBMCs. V is TRBV4-1 and J is TRBJ2-3; 8 positions match TRBD1. CDR3 loop: CASSQVGQGRGTDTQYF. CDR3 nucleotide sequence: TGCGCCAGCAGCCAAGTAGGACAGGGCAGGGGCACAGATACGCAGTATTTT.